The entry that follows covers one T cell receptor beta chain sequence. What it binds is unknown. This record belongs to a study of pediatric ulcerative colitis. Whole-study results and caveats: All ulcerative colitis patients, but no controls, carried a couple of rectal clonotypes. Blood samples from a couple of patients yielded substantially fewer templates and were excluded from blood-rectal overlap analysis.

Rectal tissue came from one to two pinch biopsies taken at colonoscopy. This CDR3 spans 13 amino acids. The germline V gene encodes CDR1 GTSNPN and CDR2 SVGIG (reference sequence). Trimming removed 0 bases at V and 4 bases at J, with 9 bases between. Sequencing was performed with immunoSEQ multiplex PCR; in TCRdb, only in-frame clones are kept and a portion is missing. Of tens of thousands of clones listed, over 60% were seen once; the top ten hold about 16%. The sequencing input was gut tissue. This TCR derives from a boy aged 10-17 years with severe ulcerative colitis. The chain uses TRBV30 and TRBJ1-2; tentative D call: TRBD1 (6 bases). CDR3 residues: CAWSVQGSYGYTF. The DNA of the CDR3 is TGTGCCTGGAGTGTACAGGGCAGCTATGGCTACACCTTC.